Listed here are 28 T cell receptor beta chains from one sample, sequenced in a study of regulatory T cells in long-lasting Graves disease. Investigators prepared the TCR beta libraries by applying iRepertoire HTBI primers and Arm-PCR of CDR3 regions. MiXCR, run by TCRdb on the multiplex PCR reads, gives a single entry per CDR3 protein. The sample carries 500,000 to 700,000 distinct CDR3 sequences, around 15% recorded once. Stated time point: newly diagnosed GD, antithyroid drugs for less than 3 months. RNA from PBMCs was the source of the TCR library. The sample also formed part of further work on T cells in Graves' hyperthyroidism and ophthalmopathy.

This specimen was peripheral blood mononuclear cells (PBMCs), taken at new diagnosis, from a patient treated with antithyroid drugs. These receptors were taken from a woman aged 25 to 39 with Graves disease.

The sample holds many counts of this clonotype. This sequence joins TRBV20-1 and TRBJ1-1; D may be TRBD1 (6 bases). Germline CDR1 DFQATT, CDR2 SNEGSKA (reference sequence). CDR3 length: 11 residues. V was clipped by 6 bases and J by 10 bases, with 15 bases between them. CDR3 region: CSARTELLAFF. The CDR3 DNA reads as TGCAGTGCCAGGACAGAATTACTAGCTTTCTTT.

The rearrangement joins TRBV27 to TRBJ2-3; a weak D match, TRBD2 (5 bases). Per the germline V gene, CDR1 is MNHEY and CDR2 is SMNVEV (reference sequence). The V gene lost 5 bases and the J gene lost 0 bases, with 24 bases spanning the gap. CDR3 length: 19 amino acids. The CDR3 protein is CASSRRQAVTSSSTDTQYF. The CDR3 DNA sequence: TGTGCCAGCAGTAGGAGGCAAGCGGTCACGAGCTCTAGCACAGATACGCAGTATTTT.

The gene calls are TRBV6-1 and TRBJ2-7; 8 bases are shared with TRBD1. Germline CDR1 MNHNS, CDR2 SASEGT. The CDR3 sequence is 16 residues long. Germline trimming cut 7 bases from V and 1 base from J; bases unmatched to any gene: 12. CDR3 DNA: TGTGCCAGCATCAAACGGACAGGGACAATTTCCTACGAGCAGTACTTC. It specifies CASIKRTGTISYEQYF.

This clonotype was observed at least ten times. The chain links TRBV27 to TRBJ1-4; possibly TRBD1 for D (6 bases). Looked up from germline, CDR1 is MNHEY and CDR2 is SMNVEV (reference sequence). This CDR3 contains 13 residues. V shed 4 bases and J shed 8 bases, with 11 bases lying between them. In DNA form, the CDR3 reads TGTGCCAGCAGTTGGGGGCTAGGGGAAAAACTGTTTTTT. It is translated as CASSWGLGEKLFF.

This clonotype showed up just a few times. This chain links TRBV12-5 with TRBJ2-1; 7 bases agree with TRBD1. Germline lookup yields CDR1 LGHNT and CDR2 FRNRAP. The CDR3 loop spans 14 amino acids. The V segment lost 3 bases and the J segment 6 bases; nucleotides outside the gene matches: 5. CDR3 protein: CASGLGQAINEQFF. In DNA, the CDR3 is TGTGCTAGTGGTTTAGGACAGGCAATCAATGAGCAGTTCTTC.

This clonotype was picked up a small number of times. V is TRBV12-3 or TRBV12-4 and J is TRBJ1-5; D may be TRBD1 (5 bases). V shed 5 bases and J shed 5 bases, with 16 bases lying between them. The CDR3 runs 15 residues. CDR3 nucleotide sequence: TGTGCCAGCAGTATGCGGGACCCTAGATATCAGCCCCAGCATTTT. The encoded protein is CASSMRDPRYQPQHF.

This clonotype occurred many times. The chain combines TRBV15 with TRBJ1-1; D is undetermined. Germline CDR1 reads LNHNV; CDR2 reads YYDKDF (reference sequence). The V end lost 0 bases, the J end lost 0 bases, and 11 bases lay between the germline ends. The CDR3 contains 16 residues. The CDR3 coding sequence is TGTGCCACCAGCAGAGATTGGGGTGGAGTGAACACTGAAGCTTTCTTT. It specifies CATSRDWGGVNTEAFF.

This clonotype was detected ten times or more. The chain joins TRBV5-1 to TRBJ1-2; D is uncertain. The germline CDR1 and CDR2 sequences are SGHRS and YFSETQ. Trimming took off 3 bases at V and 4 bases at J, with 16 bases between the two ends. CDR3 length equals 15 residues. CDR3 in DNA: TGCGCCAGCAGCTCGTACCCGACGGAGGCCTATGGCTACACCTTC. This translates into CASSSYPTEAYGYTF.

This clonotype was counted only a few times. V and J are TRBV5-5 and TRBJ2-7, with D unclear. The CDR3 totals 15 residues. Germline V CDR1 and CDR2: SGHKS, YYEKEE (reference sequence). With 0 bases removed from V and 4 bases from J, the gap between germline ends came to 14 bases. The CDR3 nucleotides are TGTGCCAGCAGCTTGGGGCAGTTTGTTTCGTACGAGCAGTACTTC. Its translation is CASSLGQFVSYEQYF.

This clonotype has at least ten counts. V gene TRBV6-5 combines with J gene TRBJ2-7; a weak D match, TRBD1 (5 bases). Germline V gene sequence: CDR1 MNHEY, CDR2 SVGAGI. V gave up 0 bases and J gave up 3 bases, with 9 bases separating them. The CDR3 has 14 amino acids. The CDR3 is CASSYSDNDYEQYF. The CDR3, as DNA: TGTGCCAGCAGTTACTCGGACAATGACTACGAGCAGTACTTC.

The CDR3 DNA reads as TGTGCCAGCAGGGTAGGGGCGACCACAGATACGCAGTATTTT. It codes for CASRVGATTDTQYF. This sequence joins TRBV7-3 and TRBJ2-3; D perhaps matches TRBD1 (5 bases). Per the germline V gene, CDR1 is SGHTA and CDR2 is FQGTGA. The CDR3 is made up of 14 amino acids. Trimming shortened V by 6 bases and J by 2 bases, and 12 bases separated the two germline ends.

The sample holds a few counts of this clonotype. The chain uses TRBV25-1 and TRBJ1-1; 9 nucleotides agree with TRBD1. Germline CDR1 is MGHDK and CDR2 is SYGVNS. The CDR3 spans 14 residues. V dropped 7 bases and J dropped 2; count of bases not matched to a gene: 5. The CDR3 here is CASTRTGANTEAFF. CDR3 in DNA: TGTGCCAGCACCCGGACAGGGGCTAACACTGAAGCTTTCTTT.

The chain links TRBV24-1 to TRBJ2-2, with 9 bases aligning to TRBD1. This CDR3 has 14 residues. Germline V gene sequence: CDR1 KGHDR, CDR2 SFDVKD. The ends lost 9 bases at V and 6 bases at J; junction bases unmatched: 7. The CDR3 spells CATGDRVNSGELFF. Here the CDR3 DNA reads TGTGCCACCGGGGACAGGGTTAATTCCGGGGAGCTGTTTTTT.

Turning to this clonotype: A read error is possible here, since a much larger clone lies one base away. The J gene is TRBJ2-7, the V gene TRBV10-3; the D gene is possibly TRBD1 (5 bases). The CDR3 length is 14 residues. V shed 9 bases and J shed 0 bases, with 15 bases lying between them. From germline, CDR1 is ENHRY and CDR2 SYGVKD. The chain's CDR3 is CAIQGSGSSYEQYF. Here the CDR3 DNA reads TGTGCCATTCAGGGCTCCGGAAGCTCCTACGAGCAGTACTTC.

This clonotype showed up many times. This rearrangement joins TRBV6-5 to TRBJ2-1; 10 positions agree with TRBD2. With V trimmed by 3 bases and J by 9 bases, 2 bases remained unmatched. The germline V gene has CDR1 MNHEY and CDR2 SVGAGI. The CDR3 consists of 13 residues. The CDR3 DNA sequence: TGTGCCAGCAGTTATACTAGCGGGGCTGAGCAGTTCTTC. Its protein is CASSYTSGAEQFF.

This clonotype was seen a few times. The chain combines TRBV18 with TRBJ1-2; D not certain. The germline V gene has CDR1 KGHSH and CDR2 LQKENI. The CDR3 consists of 14 residues. V shed 3 bases and J shed 4 bases, with 12 bases lying between them. CDR3 DNA sequence: TGTGCCAGCTCACCTAATGACGGACCCTATGGCTACACCTTC. This encodes CASSPNDGPYGYTF. Complete variable domain (other parts from reference TRBV18 and TRBJ1-2): NAGVMQNPRHLVRRRGQEARLRCSPMKGHSHVYWYRQLPEEGLKFMVYLQKENIIDESGMPKERFSAEFPKEGPSILRIQQVVRGDSAAYFCASSPNDGPYGYTFGSGTRLTVV.

This clonotype was seen at least ten times. The chain has TRBV7-9 and TRBJ2-1; TRBD1 aligns across 9 bases. The CDR3 runs 15 residues. Germline trimming cut 8 bases from V and 6 bases from J; bases unmatched to any gene: 11. From germline, CDR1 is SEHNR and CDR2 FQNEAQ (reference sequence). The CDR3 spells CASAFPGTGRNEQFF. The CDR3 nucleotides are TGTGCCAGCGCATTCCCCGGGACAGGGCGCAATGAGCAGTTCTTC.

V usage is TRBV2 and J usage is TRBJ1-2; D is uncertain. Trimming stripped 8 bases from V and 8 bases from J, with 9 bases between. Looked up from germline, CDR1 is SNHLY and CDR2 is FYNNEI. The CDR3 has 10 amino acids. Here the CDR3 DNA reads TGTGCCAGCCGGGCGGGGGGCTACACCTTC. Protein product: CASRAGGYTF.

This clonotype was observed a handful of times. V is TRBV15 and J is TRBJ2-7; D is undetermined. V lost 3 bases and J lost 0, with 9 bases in between. The length of the CDR3 is 14 residues. Germline values: CDR1 LNHNV, CDR2 YYDKDF (reference sequence). CDR3 sequence: CATSSALVSYEQYF. CDR3 DNA: TGTGCCACCAGCAGCGCACTTGTCTCCTACGAGCAGTACTTC.

This clonotype was recorded only once. The V and J genes are TRBV5-1 and TRBJ2-5; TRBD1 might be the D (6 bases). The CDR3 is 13 residues long. V lost 4 bases to trimming and J lost 5 bases, with 12 bases between them. Germline CDR1 is SGHRS and CDR2 is YFSETQ. For the CDR3, the DNA is TGCGCCAGCAGCCGGGACAACAGTGAGACCCAGTACTTC. It is translated as CASSRDNSETQYF.

CDR3 protein: CSVGERHRGVNYGYTF. The CDR3 region has the DNA TGCAGCGTTGGGGAACGCCACAGGGGGGTTAACTATGGCTACACCTTC. This chain links TRBV29-1 with TRBJ1-2; 8 bases align to TRBD1. The ends lost 4 bases at V and 1 base at J; junction bases unmatched: 11. The CDR3 runs to 16 residues. Germline CDR1 is SQVTM and CDR2 is ANQGSEA.

A few counts support this clonotype. The chain joins TRBV20-1 to TRBJ2-7; 7 bases fit TRBD1. Germline CDR1 and CDR2: DFQATT and SNEGSKA (reference sequence). This CDR3 comprises 15 residues. V dropped 3 bases and J dropped 4; count of bases not matched to a gene: 12. The CDR3 region is CSASTVERGQYEQYF. The CDR3 region has the DNA TGCAGTGCTAGCACAGTTGAGAGGGGACAGTACGAGCAGTACTTC.

The genes are TRBV14 and TRBJ2-7; no definite D call. CDR3 length equals 15 residues. V lost 4 bases, J lost 3 bases, and 16 bases lay in between. The germline gives CDR1 SGHDN, CDR2 FVKESK. CDR3 protein: CASSLSGGPVYEQYF. CDR3 nucleotides: TGTGCCAGCAGCCTTTCTGGCGGCCCCGTCTACGAGCAGTACTTC.

This clonotype was detected many times. The rearrangement uses TRBV28 and TRBJ1-2; D unclear. The CDR3 covers 10 residues. CDR1 MDHEN and CDR2 SYDVKM come from the germline V gene. V lost 8 bases, J lost 8 bases, and 9 bases lay in between. The DNA of the CDR3 is TGTGCCAGCTATGGGTACGGCTACACCTTC. Translated: CASYGYGYTF.

This clonotype turned up a few times. V is TRBV2 and J is TRBJ1-3; D ambiguous. The CDR3 extends over 13 amino acids. V was cut by 2 bases and J by 5 bases, with 7 bases left in between. Germline V CDR1 and CDR2: SNHLY, FYNNEI. The CDR3 nucleotides are TGTGCCAGCAGTGAACCGGGCCGAAACACCATATATTTT. It codes for CASSEPGRNTIYF.

This clonotype was detected a few times. CDR3 loop: CASSLAGTEISGANVLTF. CDR3 coding DNA: TGTGCCAGCAGCTTGGCCGGGACAGAGATCTCTGGGGCCAACGTCCTGACTTTC. The chain has TRBV5-5 and TRBJ2-6; 7 bases map to TRBD1. The germline gives CDR1 SGHKS, CDR2 YYEKEE (reference sequence). V trimming: 0 bases; J trimming: 0 bases; junction bases outside the gene matches: 6. The CDR3 sequence is 18 residues long.

This clonotype was counted at least ten times. The chain employs TRBV5-1 and TRBJ2-7; 10 bases line up with TRBD2. Germline values: CDR1 SGHRS, CDR2 YFSETQ. After removal of 0 bases from V and 3 bases from J, the junction contained 3 bases not matched to a gene. The CDR3 contains 15 residues. The CDR3 is CASSLESSGGYEQYF. The CDR3 nucleotides read TGCGCCAGCAGCTTGGAGTCTAGCGGGGGCTACGAGCAGTACTTC. Complete variable domain (other parts from reference TRBV5-1 and TRBJ2-7): KAGVTQTPRYLIKTRGQQVTLSCSPISGHRSVSWYQQTPGQGLQFLFEYFSETQRNKGNFPGRFSGRQFSNSRSEMNVSTLELGDSALYLCASSLESSGGYEQYFGPGTRLTVT.

Comment on this clonotype: A read error may account for a junction end that differs from germline. The chain uses TRBV20-1 and TRBJ1-1; D may be TRBD1 (6 bases). This CDR3 is built from 13 residues. The germline V gene encodes CDR1 DFQATT and CDR2 SNEGSKA (reference sequence). CDR3 DNA sequence: TGCAGTGCCGCCAGGGGCTGGAACTCTGAAGCTTTCTTT. Translated, it gives CSAARGWNSEAFF.